What follows describes a single T cell receptor beta chain. Source study methods: By means of reference gene primer amplification, nucleated cell counts were estimated. Assay used: immunoSEQ multiplex PCR; TCRdb lists only in-frame clones, some missing. V, J and clone size reflect that table, while D and trimming were determined from the DNA. Found here are fewer than 95,000 clones, about 84% of them singletons; the top ten hold around 14%. The source of the sample is a study of blood T cell repertoires in COVID-19. Overall study: COVID-19 samples from acute and convalescent phases originated in the United States, Italy and Spain. PBMCs, B-cell-depleted T cells, or T cells were the source of the cDNA or gDNA that made up the material.

In germline, CDR1 is LGHNA, CDR2 YNFKEQ. This CDR3 has 17 residues. The germline V and J ends were trimmed by 0 bases and 4 bases, with 19 bases remaining between them. The J gene is TRBJ2-7, the V gene TRBV4-2; D uncertain. The sequenced material came from peripheral blood. The clonotype comes from a human donor in a cohort sampled during active COVID-19. The DNA of the CDR3 is TGTGCCAGCAGCCAAGACGGCGGCAGAAGAATACAATACGAGCAGTACTTC. Translating gives CASSQDGGRRIQYEQYF.